These 29 T cell receptor beta chains share one sample of origin, sequenced in a study of response to subunit inactivated influenza vaccine. TCRdb processed the RT-PCR reads anew with MiXCR; each CDR3 protein has one entry. The sample carries fewer than 650,000 distinct CDR3 sequences, under 15% recorded once. The source material was PBMCs from blood, sampled roughly 48 days after vaccination. The origin of the receptors is a man between 45 and 60 years old who received an inactivated influenza vaccine.

This clonotype was seen more than once but under ten times. V gene TRBV5-1 combines with J gene TRBJ2-7; TRBD1 matches 11 bases. The CDR3 covers 16 residues. Germline-derived CDR1 and CDR2 are SGHRS and YFSETQ. V lost 4 bases, J lost 0 bases, and 6 bases stayed unmatched. Here the CDR3 reads CASSPRTGGNSYEQYF. In DNA, the CDR3 is TGCGCCAGCAGCCCAAGGACAGGGGGCAACTCCTACGAGCAGTACTTC.

DNA for the CDR3: TGTGCCAGTAGTCATACCGGGTGGAATTCACCCCTCCACTTT. Amino acids: CASSHTGWNSPLHF. The rearrangement joins TRBV19 to TRBJ1-6, with D unresolved. The germline V gene encodes CDR1 LNHDA and CDR2 SQIVND (reference sequence). The CDR3 runs 14 residues. V lost 5 bases, J lost 7 bases, and 12 bases lay in between.

The chain couples TRBV29-1 to TRBJ2-7; 8 bases match TRBD2. The ends lost 4 bases at V and 0 bases at J; junction bases unmatched: 14. Germline V lookup: CDR1 SQVTM, CDR2 ANQGSEA. The CDR3 consists of 17 residues. CDR3 in amino acids: CSVVWGGQRGSSYEQYF. Here the CDR3 DNA reads TGCAGCGTTGTGTGGGGTGGCCAGCGGGGGAGCTCCTACGAGCAGTACTTC.

This clonotype was counted a few times. The rearrangement joins TRBV10-3 to TRBJ2-3; D gene unclear. The CDR3 covers 14 residues. From germline, CDR1 is ENHRY and CDR2 SYGVKD. V shed 7 bases and J shed 0 bases, with 11 bases lying between them. CDR3 residues: CAITARQSTDTQYF. The CDR3 nucleotides are TGTGCCATCACCGCGCGGCAGAGCACAGATACGCAGTATTTT.

This clonotype was counted a few times. The chain carries TRBV4-3 and TRBJ1-6; no clear D. V shed 7 bases and J shed 8 bases, with 21 bases lying between them. Germline CDR1 and CDR2: LGHNA and YSLEER. The CDR3 consists of 16 residues. Here the CDR3 reads CASKSFYQDPYSPLHF. CDR3 coding DNA: TGCGCCAGCAAATCTTTTTATCAGGATCCTTATTCACCCCTCCACTTT.

This clonotype occurred many times. The V gene is TRBV6-1, the J gene TRBJ2-3; TRBD2 aligns across 9 bases. The germline CDR1 and CDR2 sequences are MNHNS and SASEGT. V lost 6 bases to trimming and J lost 2 bases; unmatched junction nucleotides: 6. The CDR3 contains 15 residues. The DNA of the CDR3 is TGTGCCAGCAGCTGGACTAGCGATAACACAGATACGCAGTATTTT. This codes for CASSWTSDNTDTQYF.

The sample holds a few counts of this clonotype. The rearrangement links TRBV7-6 to TRBJ2-3; the match to TRBD2 covers 9 bases. The V segment lost 7 bases and the J segment 0 bases; nucleotides outside the gene matches: 8. CDR1 and CDR2 from the germline V gene are SGHVS and FNYEAQ. The CDR3 covers 16 residues. In DNA form, the CDR3 reads TGTGCCAGCACCACGACTAGCGGTACAAGCACAGATACGCAGTATTTT. Translating it yields CASTTTSGTSTDTQYF.

This clonotype showed up just a few times. The chain couples TRBV7-2 to TRBJ2-1; perhaps TRBD2 as D (5 bases). The V gene's germline CDR1 is SGHTA and CDR2 FQGNSA. The V gene lost 1 base and the J gene lost 11 bases, with 18 bases spanning the gap. There are 15 residues in the CDR3. In DNA, the CDR3 is TGTGCCAGCAGCTTAGTTGAGGGTCCCTTTAATCAGCAGTTCTTC. It yields the protein CASSLVEGPFNQQFF.

This clonotype was seen a handful of times. The rearrangement joins TRBV20-1 to TRBJ1-1, with D unclear. With 5 bases removed from V and 1 base from J, the gap between germline ends came to 8 bases. The CDR3 extends over 12 amino acids. The V gene's germline CDR1 is DFQATT and CDR2 SNEGSKA (reference sequence). CDR3 DNA: TGCAGTGCTTCCCAGTGGAACACTGAAGCTTTCTTT. This codes for CSASQWNTEAFF.

The chain joins TRBV12-3 or TRBV12-4 to TRBJ1-5; no clear D. The CDR3 is 14 amino acids. Trimming took off 6 bases at V and 3 bases at J, with 12 bases between the two ends. The CDR3 is CASSSTAVNQPQHF. The CDR3 nucleotides read TGTGCCAGCAGCTCCACGGCAGTCAATCAGCCCCAGCATTTT.

This clonotype was seen ten or more times. This chain joins TRBV29-1 and TRBJ2-2; 12 positions agree with TRBD2. The CDR3 sequence is 15 residues long. J was trimmed by 7 bases and V by 7 bases; bases with no gene match: 10. Germline V gives CDR1 SQVTM, CDR2 ANQGSEA. CDR3 DNA sequence: TGCAGCGCCGAGGGACTAGCGGGCAGGGACGGGGAGCTGTTTTTT. Protein product: CSAEGLAGRDGELFF.

This clonotype has only a few counts. The rearrangement uses TRBV7-3 and TRBJ2-1; 7 nucleotides line up with TRBD2. The CDR3 is 14 residues long. The J segment lost 7 bases and the V segment lost 8 bases, leaving 11 bases of the junction unmatched. Germline-derived CDR1 and CDR2 are SGHTA and FQGTGA. The CDR3 sequence is CASLPSGNSNEQFF. The CDR3 bases are TGTGCCAGCCTTCCTAGCGGCAACTCAAATGAGCAGTTCTTC.

In its sample, this clonotype was seen many times. This sequence joins TRBV28 and TRBJ2-3; TRBD2 matches 7 bases. This CDR3 comprises 14 residues. The ends lost 7 bases at V and 5 bases at J; junction bases unmatched: 9. Per the germline V gene, CDR1 is MDHEN and CDR2 is SYDVKM. The CDR3 loop is CASTLWGGRDTQYF. The CDR3 DNA reads TGTGCCAGCACCCTCTGGGGGGGGAGAGATACGCAGTATTTT.

This sequence joins TRBV20-1 and TRBJ2-2, with 9 nucleotides matching TRBD1. Losses at the gene ends were 1 base for V and 6 bases for J; bases not matched to a gene: 3. The CDR3 consists of 14 residues. The germline V gene encodes CDR1 DFQATT and CDR2 SNEGSKA (reference sequence). CDR3 sequence reads: CSARGDRVPGELFF. The CDR3 DNA follows: TGCAGTGCTAGAGGGGACAGGGTCCCCGGGGAGCTGTTTTTT.

The chain couples TRBV27 to TRBJ1-5, with D tentatively TRBD1 (6 bases). There are 13 residues in the CDR3. Germline V gives CDR1 MNHEY, CDR2 SMNVEV (reference sequence). V dropped 5 bases and J dropped 7 bases, with 12 bases sitting between them. This CDR3 reads CASSHARGQPQHF. The CDR3 DNA sequence: TGTGCCAGCAGTCACGCCAGGGGCCAGCCCCAGCATTTT.

The CDR3 nucleotides read TGTGCCAGCAGTTTGTACAGCCCTGAGGGCGAGCAGTACTTC. It specifies CASSLYSPEGEQYF. The genes are TRBV28 and TRBJ2-7; D perhaps matches TRBD2 (5 bases). This CDR3 is built from 14 residues. Trimming took 3 bases from V and 6 from J, leaving 15 bases between them. Germline assignment: CDR1 MDHEN and CDR2 SYDVKM.

This clonotype was detected only a few times. The rearrangement links TRBV7-9 to TRBJ2-1; D gene unclear. The CDR3 runs 12 residues. Germline V gives CDR1 SEHNR, CDR2 FQNEAQ (reference sequence). V lost 1 base, J lost 8 bases, and 6 bases lay in between. CDR3 in DNA: TGTGCCAGCAGCTTAGTTCCGCATGAGCAGTTCTTC. It yields the protein CASSLVPHEQFF.

This CDR3 is CASRLQQETQYF. Here the CDR3 DNA reads TGCGCCAGCAGACTACAGCAAGAGACCCAGTACTTC. The chain has TRBV5-1 and TRBJ2-5; unclear D gene. The germline V gene has CDR1 SGHRS and CDR2 YFSETQ. Trimming took 5 bases from V and 2 from J, leaving 7 bases between them. CDR3 length: 12 amino acids.

This clonotype was observed a handful of times. V usage is TRBV7-2 and J usage is TRBJ2-7; D is perhaps TRBD2 (5 bases). Trimming stripped 5 bases from V and 6 bases from J, with 11 bases between. This CDR3 spans 12 amino acids. Germline V lookup: CDR1 SGHTA, CDR2 FQGNSA. For the CDR3, the DNA is TGTGCCAGCAGCCCGACTCGGGGCGAGCAGTACTTC. Translating it yields CASSPTRGEQYF.

V and J are TRBV2 and TRBJ1-3, with a weak D call TRBD1 (5 bases). The CDR3 extends over 17 amino acids. V was shortened by 7 bases and J by 3 bases, with 22 bases between the two germline ends. Germline CDR1 SNHLY, CDR2 FYNNEI. The CDR3 bases are TGTGCCAGCACACGTCTCTCTGGGTCAAGGGGTGGAAACACCATATATTTT. It specifies CASTRLSGSRGGNTIYF.

This chain uses TRBV20-1 with TRBJ2-6; D ambiguous. V lost 5 bases and J lost 3, with 11 bases in between. The CDR3 is 14 residues long. Germline CDR1 reads DFQATT; CDR2 reads SNEGSKA (reference sequence). The CDR3: CSAPNAGGANVLTF. DNA of the CDR3: TGCAGTGCTCCCAACGCCGGTGGGGCCAACGTCCTGACTTTC.

In this sample, this clonotype turned up a few times. This chain links TRBV5-1 with TRBJ2-7, with 9 bases matching TRBD2. Germline assignment: CDR1 SGHRS and CDR2 YFSETQ. The CDR3 is made up of 15 amino acids. J lost 2 bases, V lost 0 bases, and 3 bases had no gene match. The CDR3 region has the DNA TGCGCCAGCAGCTTGGAGGCGGGAGGGCCCTACGAGCAGTACTTC. Protein product: CASSLEAGGPYEQYF.

This clonotype has ten or more counts. CDR3 region: CASSLTSGGTYEQYF. CDR3 sequence (DNA): TGTGCCAGCAGTTTGACTAGCGGGGGAACCTACGAGCAGTACTTC. The J gene is TRBJ2-7, the V gene TRBV7-8; TRBD2 matches 12 bases. The CDR3 contains 15 residues. The V gene's germline CDR1 is SGHVS and CDR2 FQNEAQ. With 6 bases clipped from V and 2 bases from J, the junction kept 5 bases outside the gene matches.

The V and J genes are TRBV20-1 and TRBJ2-3; D possibly uses TRBD1 or TRBD2 (6 bases each). V was pared by 7 bases and J by 2 bases, with 16 bases between. Germline V gene sequence: CDR1 DFQATT, CDR2 SNEGSKA (reference sequence). CDR3 length: 14 residues. The CDR3 is CSGGAGAHTDTQYF. The CDR3 nucleotides are TGCAGTGGGGGGGCAGGGGCGCACACAGATACGCAGTATTTT.

The genes are TRBV5-1 and TRBJ2-1; TRBD1 might be the D (5 bases). The CDR3 runs 14 residues. Trimming shortened V by 1 base and J by 10 bases, and 15 bases separated the two germline ends. CDR1 is SGHRS and CDR2 is YFSETQ in the germline V gene. The CDR3 sequence is CASSLRVDRTEQFF. DNA for the CDR3: TGCGCCAGCAGCTTGCGAGTAGATCGGACAGAGCAGTTCTTC.

J is TRBJ2-7 and V is TRBV28, with TRBD2 matching over 7 bases. This CDR3 has 14 amino acids. With V trimmed by 3 bases and J by 6 bases, 8 bases remained unmatched. Germline loops: CDR1 MDHEN, CDR2 SYDVKM. DNA of the CDR3: TGTGCCAGCAGTTTCCAGCGGGGTGGGTCCGAGCAGTACTTC. Its protein is CASSFQRGGSEQYF.

The V call is TRBV4-3, the J call TRBJ2-3; D ambiguous. CDR3 length equals 15 residues. Germline CDR1 LGHNA, CDR2 YSLEER. The V end was cut by 3 bases, the J end by 0 bases, with 10 bases between. The CDR3 loop reads CASSHQHPSTDTQYF. DNA for the CDR3: TGCGCCAGCAGCCACCAGCACCCTAGCACAGATACGCAGTATTTT.

A few counts support this clonotype. The chain combines TRBV29-1 with TRBJ1-3; D call uncertain. CDR3 length: 12 residues. V lost 4 bases and J lost 0, with 4 bases in between. CDR1 and CDR2 (germline): SQVTM, ANQGSEA. The chain's CDR3 is CSVGDSGNTIYF. The CDR3 DNA is TGCAGCGTTGGTGACTCTGGAAACACCATATATTTT.

This clonotype was seen at least ten times. The V and J genes are TRBV5-1 and TRBJ1-6; D is ambiguous. Trimming stripped 4 bases from V and 9 bases from J, with 11 bases between. Germline lookup yields CDR1 SGHRS and CDR2 YFSETQ. CDR3 length: 13 residues. CDR3 in amino acids: CASSPSVGSPLHF. The CDR3 DNA is TGCGCCAGCAGCCCTTCAGTAGGTTCACCCCTCCACTTT.